What follows are 4 T cell receptor beta chains derived from one specimen sequenced in a study of blood T cell repertoires in COVID-19. The assay was immunoSEQ multiplex PCR, and TCRdb's table has in-frame clones only and misses some. The sample holds under 250,000 clones, about nine tenths seen once. The sequenced sample consisted of peripheral blood. These receptors came from a man aged 50 or older with COVID-19, enrolled during active disease.

The chain joins TRBV4-2 to TRBJ2-1; the D gene is possibly TRBD2 (7 bases). Per the germline V gene, CDR1 is LGHNA and CDR2 is YNFKEQ. This CDR3 is built from 13 residues. V lost 8 bases and J lost 5, with 13 bases in between. The CDR3 spells CASWGAGDNEQFF. The CDR3 DNA sequence: TGTGCCAGCTGGGGGGCGGGAGACAATGAGCAGTTCTTC.

V and J are TRBV6-6 and TRBJ1-6; possible D gene TRBD1, 6 bases. CDR3 length: 17 amino acids. The V gene's germline CDR1 is MNHNY and CDR2 SVGAGI (reference sequence). The V end was cut by 5 bases, the J end by 9 bases, with 23 bases between. Here the CDR3 reads CASSPPLPVRGISPLHF. The CDR3 DNA is TGTGCCAGCAGTCCTCCCCTCCCCGTCAGGGGCATTTCACCCCTCCACTTT.

J is TRBJ2-7 and V is TRBV5-8; tentative D call: TRBD1 (5 bases). The CDR3 consists of 14 residues. Germline-derived CDR1 and CDR2 are SGHTS and YDEGEE. Trimming left V 0 bases short and J 0 bases short, with 7 bases between. Written as DNA, the CDR3 is TGTGCCAGCAGCTTGGCAGGGATCTCCTACGAGCAGTACTTC. This encodes CASSLAGISYEQYF. The variable domain in full, completed from reference TRBV5-8 and TRBJ2-7, reads EAGVTQSPTHLIKTRGQQATLRCSPISGHTSVYWYQQALGLGLQFLLWYDEGEERNRGNFPPRFSGRQFPNYSSELNVNALELEDSALYLCASSLAGISYEQYFGPGTRLTVT.

V gene TRBV12-3 or TRBV12-4 combines with J gene TRBJ1-2; D remains unclear. The CDR3 is 13 residues long. V was pared by 5 bases and J by 8 bases, with 15 bases between. The CDR3, as DNA: TGTGCCAGCAGTGCCCCACCCTACGCGGGCTACACCTTC. It is translated as CASSAPPYAGYTF.